This T cell receptor beta chain was documented in a study of T cells in Graves' hyperthyroidism and ophthalmopathy (dated by TCRdb to between 2017 and 2020). Broadly, across the study: Peripheral blood was collected at initial diagnosis, before any treatment. A discovery cohort of roughly 100 patients, approximately 45 with Graves' ophthalmopathy and 57 with stable Graves' hyperthyroidism, was used to find distinguishing TCR V-J signatures. Prospective prediction of ophthalmopathy was tested in an independent validation cohort of fewer than 20 hyperthyroidism patients and 17 patients who later progressed to ophthalmopathy. For training and testing, the roughly 97 patients in the discovery cohort were randomly divided in a 7:3 ratio. In addition, the study compared T-cell repertoires in thyroid tissue and in blood from roughly 6 Graves' hyperthyroidism patients. Once sampling was done, hyperthyroidism patients were given methimazole at a starting dose of 30 mg daily, whereas ophthalmopathy patients were given high-dose intravenous methylprednisolone. TCR Vbeta CDR3 sequencing of 130 to 150 peripheral blood samples (under 45 ophthalmopathy, about 74 hyperthyroidism and approximately 17 progressor patients) is reported in the paper. What the authors observed across the whole study: In cross-validation, a model built on a 13 V-J signature told ophthalmopathy apart from stable hyperthyroidism with just under 90% sensitivity and about 81% specificity, and in testing the same model reached 80%/75%. Sample size was not statistically predetermined, and investigators were not blinded to group allocation. During validation, the model predicted progression to ophthalmopathy a median of approximately 7 months ahead of onset, with 70.59% sensitivity and more than 72% specificity. Most expanded thyroid clonotypes (frequency above 0.001) were also detected in blood, a finding suggesting that blood repertoires may reflect thyroid immune responses.

CDR1 and CDR2, per the germline V gene, are MDHEN and SYDVKM. The germline ends are 9 bases apart after V is trimmed by 5 bases and J by 5 bases. From its cysteine to its phenylalanine, the CDR3 spans 13 amino acids. The CDR3 DNA has 39 bases and is translated from base 1. TCR beta CDR3 regions were amplified from RNA transcripts. For the first round of RT-PCR on the TCR CDR3, the HTBI primer set was used together with the Qiagen OneStep RT-PCR kit. Libraries were constructed in a second round of multiplex PCR, after which size selection and purification were carried out. Libraries were sequenced paired-end with 100 bp reads on an Illumina HiSeq2000. Per the authors' processing: SOAPnuke was used to process the raw data, removing reads that contained adapters or uncalled bases, had a mean Phred below 15, or lacked an exact match to the constant primer or identifier. High-quality paired reads were merged with COPE v1.2.5, and unique nucleotide sequences were defined as clonotypes. Clonotypes were aligned to IMGT TRBV, TRBD and TRBJ reference segments using MiTCR v1.1. The analysis included only V-J combinations with a frequency above 0.0001, which together covered approximately 99% of the repertoires. The TCS score was defined as the ratio of F50 (clonal expansion) to E x V (chaos), calculated using BLOSUM62-based TCRdist between CDR3 peptides within each V-J. Welch's t-statistics and random forest reduced 514 V-J features to 10 to 15, which were used in a naive Bayes classifier (R e1071). Using fastp trimming at Q25 and MiXCR clonotype assembly, TCRdb reanalyzed the public sequencing data and kept in-frame beta chains. For every CDR3 protein sequence, its rows merge into one entry that carries the most common genes and DNA. The V and J calls were not made by the authors but by TCRdb's processing. The sample table records 550,000 to 600,000 distinct CDR3 sequences; 13% to 15% of these occur just once. In total, the top ten clones hold 6.5% to 9% of the sample.

Ophthalmopathy patients had moderately to severely active disease, with a Clinical Activity Score of 3 or more, a NOSPECS grade of 4 or more, and a disease duration of less than 3 months. Exclusion was applied to patients with uncontrolled infections, other autoimmune diseases, pregnancy or lactation. Diagnoses relied on clinical symptoms, serum thyroxine and TRAb, thyroid ultrasound and orbital computed tomography. PBMCs were separated from approximately 10 ml of fresh peripheral blood using Ficoll-Paque density gradient centrifugation. Total RNA was extracted using Trizol reagent, and RNA quality was assessed on an Agilent 2100 Bioanalyzer. Of note for this clonotype: The specificity of this receptor is unknown. No base quality information exists; no much larger clone differs at one position.

This TCR was sampled from a woman aged 18 to 35 with Graves' ophthalmopathy. The sequenced material came from blood. The V and J segments used are TRBV28 and TRBJ2-2, with an unclear D gene assignment. The CDR3 region has the sequence CASSTPGTGELFF. The DNA reads as follows: TGTGCCAGCAGTACCCCTGGGACCGGGGAGCTGTTTTTT.